This TCR beta chain emerged from a study of blood T cells in healthy people across ages. Alongside a J-beta primer mix, a sample-barcoded 5' primer served in a second PCR lasting about 7 to 11 cycles. TCRdb used MiXCR to reprocess the 5' RACE reads, holding one entry per CDR3 protein. The profile shows 1 million to 1.2 million distinct CDR3 sequences, 30% to 40% of them singletons. Deletions cut 4 bases from V and 4 bases from J, with 13 bases between. The CDR3 loop spans 14 amino acids. Germline loops: CDR1 LGHDT, CDR2 YNNKEL (reference sequence). The sequencing sample was made of blood. The chain employs TRBV3-1 and TRBJ2-5, with TRBD1 as a possible D gene (6 bases). This TCR was recovered from a man aged 18 to 30 in good health. The CDR3 loop is CASSRPGVGETQYF. CDR3 in DNA: TGTGCCAGCAGCCGACCAGGGGTAGGAGAGACCCAGTACTTC.